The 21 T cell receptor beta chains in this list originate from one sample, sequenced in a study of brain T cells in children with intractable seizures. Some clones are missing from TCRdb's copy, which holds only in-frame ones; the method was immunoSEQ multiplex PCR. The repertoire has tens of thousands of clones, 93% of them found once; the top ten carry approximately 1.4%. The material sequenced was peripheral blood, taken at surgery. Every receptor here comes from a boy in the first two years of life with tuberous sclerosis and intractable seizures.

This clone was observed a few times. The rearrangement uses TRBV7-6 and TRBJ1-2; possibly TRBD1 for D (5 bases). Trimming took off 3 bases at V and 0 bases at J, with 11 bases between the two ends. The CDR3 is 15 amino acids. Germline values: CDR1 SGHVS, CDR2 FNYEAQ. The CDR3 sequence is CASSFGTTANYGYTF. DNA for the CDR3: TGTGCCAGCAGCTTCGGGACCACAGCTAACTATGGCTACACCTTC.

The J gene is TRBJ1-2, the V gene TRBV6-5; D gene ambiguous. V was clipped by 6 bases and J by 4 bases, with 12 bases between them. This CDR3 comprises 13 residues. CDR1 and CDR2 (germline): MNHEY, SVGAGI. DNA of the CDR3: TGTGCCAGCAGGATGACAAGGACCTATGGCTACACCTTC. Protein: CASRMTRTYGYTF.

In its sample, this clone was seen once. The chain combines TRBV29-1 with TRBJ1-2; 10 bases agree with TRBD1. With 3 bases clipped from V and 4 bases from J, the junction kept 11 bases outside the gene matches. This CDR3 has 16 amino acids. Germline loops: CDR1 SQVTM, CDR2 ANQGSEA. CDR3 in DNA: TGCAGCGTTGATCATACCGGGACAGGGGAGGGCTATGGCTACACCTTC. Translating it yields CSVDHTGTGEGYGYTF.

CDR3 DNA: TGTGCCAGCAGCCCAGGAGCCGGGACCCAGCATTTT. Translation: CASSPGAGTQHF. This chain uses TRBV12-3 or TRBV12-4 with TRBJ1-5; D not resolved. The CDR3 runs 12 residues. Trimming took 6 bases from V and 11 from J, leaving 14 bases between them.

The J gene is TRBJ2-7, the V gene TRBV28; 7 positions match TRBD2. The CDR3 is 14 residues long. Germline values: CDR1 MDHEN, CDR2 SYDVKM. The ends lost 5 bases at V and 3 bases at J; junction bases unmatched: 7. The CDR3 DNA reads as TGTGCCAGCAGTCTTCTGGGAGGGTACTACGAGCAGTACTTC. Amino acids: CASSLLGGYYEQYF. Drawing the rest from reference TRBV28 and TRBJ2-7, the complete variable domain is DVKVTQSSRYLVKRTGEKVFLECVQDMDHENMFWYRQDPGLGLRLIYFSYDVKMKEKGDIPEGYSVSREKKERFSLILESASTNQTSMYLCASSLLGGYYEQYFGPGTRLTVT.

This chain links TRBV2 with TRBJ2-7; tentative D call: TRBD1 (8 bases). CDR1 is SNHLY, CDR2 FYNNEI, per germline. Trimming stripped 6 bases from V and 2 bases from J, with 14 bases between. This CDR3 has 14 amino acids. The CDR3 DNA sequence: TGTGCCAGCAGGGACAGGGAGGGTACCTACGAGCAGTACTTC. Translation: CASRDREGTYEQYF.

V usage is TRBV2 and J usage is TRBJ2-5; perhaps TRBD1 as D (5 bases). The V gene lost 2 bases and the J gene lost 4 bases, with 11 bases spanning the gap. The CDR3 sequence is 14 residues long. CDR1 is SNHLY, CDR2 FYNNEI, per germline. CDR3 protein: CASSEQGIGETQYF. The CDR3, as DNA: TGTGCCAGCAGTGAACAGGGTATAGGAGAGACCCAGTACTTC.

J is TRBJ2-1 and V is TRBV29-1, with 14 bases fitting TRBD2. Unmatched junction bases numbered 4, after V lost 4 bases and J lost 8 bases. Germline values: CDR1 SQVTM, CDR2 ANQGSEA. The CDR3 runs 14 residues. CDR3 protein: CSVGGTSGSHEQFF. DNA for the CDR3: TGCAGCGTTGGAGGGACTAGCGGGAGCCATGAGCAGTTCTTC.

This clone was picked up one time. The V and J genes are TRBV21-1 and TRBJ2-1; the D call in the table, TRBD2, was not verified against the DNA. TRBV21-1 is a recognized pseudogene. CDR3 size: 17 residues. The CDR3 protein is CASSKGGRVVGDDEQFF. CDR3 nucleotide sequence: TGTGCCAGCAGCAAAGGAGGCCGGGTCGTAGGTGACGATGAGCAGTTCTTC.

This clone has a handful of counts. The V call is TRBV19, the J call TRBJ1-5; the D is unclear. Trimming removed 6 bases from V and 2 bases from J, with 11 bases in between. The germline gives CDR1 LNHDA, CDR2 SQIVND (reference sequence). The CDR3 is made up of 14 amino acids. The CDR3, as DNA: TGTGCCAGTAGCCCCGACACACGCAATCAGCCCCAGCATTTT. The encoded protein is CASSPDTRNQPQHF.

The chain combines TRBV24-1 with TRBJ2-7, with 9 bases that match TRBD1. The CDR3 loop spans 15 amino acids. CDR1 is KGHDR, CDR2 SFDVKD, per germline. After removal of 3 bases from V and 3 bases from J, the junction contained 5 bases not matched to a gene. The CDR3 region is CATSDGGQGRYEQYF. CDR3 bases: TGTGCCACCAGTGATGGAGGACAGGGGCGCTACGAGCAGTACTTC.

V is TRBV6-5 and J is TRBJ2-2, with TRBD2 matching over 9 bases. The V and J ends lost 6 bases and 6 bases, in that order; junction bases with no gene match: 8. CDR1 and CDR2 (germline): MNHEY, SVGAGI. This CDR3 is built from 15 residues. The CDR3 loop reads CASSRGTSSAGELFF. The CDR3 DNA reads TGTGCCAGCAGCCGCGGGACTAGCAGTGCCGGGGAGCTGTTTTTT.

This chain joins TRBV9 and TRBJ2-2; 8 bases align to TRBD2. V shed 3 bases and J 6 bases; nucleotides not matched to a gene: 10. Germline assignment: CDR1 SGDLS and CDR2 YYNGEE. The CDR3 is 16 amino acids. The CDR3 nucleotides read TGTGCCAGCAGCGCACCACGGGGGGGCCTTCCCGGGGAGCTGTTTTTT. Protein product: CASSAPRGGLPGELFF.

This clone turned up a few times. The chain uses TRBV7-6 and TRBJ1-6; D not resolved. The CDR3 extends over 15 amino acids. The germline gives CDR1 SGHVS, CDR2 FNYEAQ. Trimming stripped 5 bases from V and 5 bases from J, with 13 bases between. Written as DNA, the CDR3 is TGTGCCAGCAGCCGAGACGTAGGTGATAATTCACCCCTCCACTTT. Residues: CASSRDVGDNSPLHF.

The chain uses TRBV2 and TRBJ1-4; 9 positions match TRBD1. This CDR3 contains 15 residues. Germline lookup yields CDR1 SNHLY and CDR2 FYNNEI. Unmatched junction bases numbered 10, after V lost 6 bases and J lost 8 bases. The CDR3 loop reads CASSGAGQGREKLFF. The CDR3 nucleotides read TGTGCCAGCAGCGGGGCTGGACAGGGGAGGGAAAAACTGTTTTTT.

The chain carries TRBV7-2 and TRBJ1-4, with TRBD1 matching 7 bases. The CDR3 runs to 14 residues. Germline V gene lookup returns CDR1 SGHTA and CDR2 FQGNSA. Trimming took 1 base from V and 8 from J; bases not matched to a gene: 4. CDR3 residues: CASSLEGAQEKLFF. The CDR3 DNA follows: TGTGCCAGCAGCTTAGAGGGGGCGCAAGAAAAACTGTTTTTT.

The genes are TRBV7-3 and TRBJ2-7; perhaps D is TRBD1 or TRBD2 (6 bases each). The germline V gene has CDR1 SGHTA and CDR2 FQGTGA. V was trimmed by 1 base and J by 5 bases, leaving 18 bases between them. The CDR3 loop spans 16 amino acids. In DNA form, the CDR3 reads TGTGCCAGCAGCTTAAGGGGGGACAAAGGTATTAACGAGCAGTACTTC. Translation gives CASSLRGDKGINEQYF.

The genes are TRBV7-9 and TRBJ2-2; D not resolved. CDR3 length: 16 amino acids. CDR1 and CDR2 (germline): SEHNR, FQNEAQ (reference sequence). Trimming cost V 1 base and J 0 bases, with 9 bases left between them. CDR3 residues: CASSLGPFSNTGELFF. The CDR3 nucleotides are TGTGCCAGCAGCTTAGGGCCTTTTTCGAACACCGGGGAGCTGTTTTTT.

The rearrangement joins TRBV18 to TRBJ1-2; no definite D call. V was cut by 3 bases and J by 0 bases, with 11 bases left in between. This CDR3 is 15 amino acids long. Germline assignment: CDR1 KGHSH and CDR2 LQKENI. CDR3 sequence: CASSPTKGTNYGYTF. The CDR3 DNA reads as TGTGCCAGCTCACCTACAAAGGGAACTAACTATGGCTACACCTTC. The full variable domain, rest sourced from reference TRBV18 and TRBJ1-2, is NAGVMQNPRHLVRRRGQEARLRCSPMKGHSHVYWYRQLPEEGLKFMVYLQKENIIDESGMPKERFSAEFPKEGPSILRIQQVVRGDSAAYFCASSPTKGTNYGYTFGSGTRLTVV.

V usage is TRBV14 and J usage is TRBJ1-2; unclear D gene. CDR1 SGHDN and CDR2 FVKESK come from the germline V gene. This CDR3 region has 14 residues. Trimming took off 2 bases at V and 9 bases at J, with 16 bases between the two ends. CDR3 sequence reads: CASSQNPPTDRYTF. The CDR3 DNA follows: TGTGCCAGCAGCCAAAATCCCCCCACGGATCGCTACACCTTC.

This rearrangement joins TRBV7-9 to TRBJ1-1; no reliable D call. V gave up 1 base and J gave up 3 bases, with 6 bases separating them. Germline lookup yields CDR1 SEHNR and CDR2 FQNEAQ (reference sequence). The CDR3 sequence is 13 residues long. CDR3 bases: TGTGCCAGCAGCTTAGTGGTGGACACTGAAGCTTTCTTT. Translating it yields CASSLVVDTEAFF.